These 29 T cell receptor beta chains share one sample of origin, sequenced in a study of cytomegalovirus exposure and HLA in healthy donors. Amplification used 60 Vbeta primers and 13 Jbeta primers. Data came from immunoSEQ multiplex PCR; TCRdb stores just in-frame clones and leaves some out. The table shows roughly 100,000 clones, with 65% to 80% occurring only once. Source material: PBMCs. The receptors were gathered from a woman aged 18-29 years in good health and CMV-seropositive.

The V gene is TRBV29-1, the J gene TRBJ2-7, with a weak D call TRBD1 (5 bases). V lost 3 bases and J 4 bases, leaving 16 bases between the germline ends. The CDR3 spans 14 residues. Germline V lookup: CDR1 SQVTM, CDR2 ANQGSEA. CDR3 DNA: TGCAGCGTTGAGCAAACAGGTTTTGGGTACGAGCAGTACTTC. Translation: CSVEQTGFGYEQYF.

The chain links TRBV5-4 to TRBJ2-5, with 9 nucleotides matching TRBD1. CDR1 and CDR2 from the germline V gene are SGHNT and YYREEE (reference sequence). Trimming removed 5 bases from V and 7 bases from J; junction bases left unmatched: 12. This CDR3 contains 15 residues. The DNA for the CDR3 is TGTGCCAGCAGGTTCACAGGGGGCCGCAGGGGGACCCAGTACTTC. Protein: CASRFTGGRRGTQYF.

In nucleotides, the CDR3 is TGTGCCAGTAGTTATGACAGGTTACTCGGTCAGCCCCAGCATTTT. Protein: CASSYDRLLGQPQHF. The V and J genes are TRBV19 and TRBJ1-5, with D maybe TRBD1 (6 bases). Trimming removed 5 bases at V and 6 bases at J, with 17 bases between. Per germline, CDR1 LNHDA and CDR2 SQIVND (reference sequence). The CDR3 has 15 amino acids. Filled out from reference TRBV19 and TRBJ1-5, the complete variable domain reads DGGITQSPKYLFRKEGQNVTLSCEQNLNHDAMYWYRQDPGQGLRLIYYSQIVNDFQKGDIAEGYSVSREKKESFPLTVTSAQKNPTAFYLCASSYDRLLGQPQHFGDGTRLSIL.

This clone appeared a single time. V and J are TRBV28 and TRBJ2-1; the match to TRBD2 covers 16 bases. Germline V gene lookup returns CDR1 MDHEN and CDR2 SYDVKM. V shed 2 bases and J 7 bases; nucleotides not matched to a gene: 8. This CDR3 region has 18 residues. CDR3 region: CASSLGTSGRARGNEQFF. CDR3 in DNA: TGTGCCAGCAGTTTAGGGACTAGCGGGAGGGCAAGAGGTAATGAGCAGTTCTTC.

This chain links TRBV5-1 with TRBJ2-2; TRBD2 is a possible D gene (6 bases). Between the trimmed V and J ends, which lost 0 bases and 3 bases, there was a span of 9 bases. The V gene's germline CDR1 is SGHRS and CDR2 YFSETQ. This CDR3 contains 15 residues. The CDR3 loop reads CASSLGPGDTGELFF. The DNA of the CDR3 is TGCGCCAGCAGCTTGGGACCGGGGGACACCGGGGAGCTGTTTTTT.

The chain uses TRBV6-5 and TRBJ1-6; no definite D call. From germline, CDR1 is MNHEY and CDR2 SVGAGI. V gave up 2 bases and J gave up 7 bases, with 3 bases separating them. This CDR3 region has 12 residues. The CDR3 loop is CASSYANSPLHF. The CDR3 DNA sequence: TGTGCCAGCAGTTACGCGAATTCACCCCTCCACTTT.

This chain links TRBV4-3 with TRBJ2-3, with a tentative D call TRBD2 (6 bases). CDR3 size: 13 residues. CDR1 is LGHNA, CDR2 YSLEER, per germline. V lost 4 bases and J 5 bases, leaving 10 bases between the germline ends. The CDR3: CASSRGTLDTQYF. DNA for the CDR3: TGCGCCAGCAGCCGGGGGACTTTAGATACGCAGTATTTT.

The CDR3 sequence is CASSSRLGAHEQYF. The CDR3 bases are TGTGCCAGTAGTTCCCGTTTGGGAGCCCACGAGCAGTACTTC. The chain couples TRBV19 to TRBJ2-7; D possibly corresponds to TRBD2 (5 bases). The germline V and J ends were trimmed by 5 bases and 5 bases, with 16 bases remaining between them. This CDR3 has 14 residues. Germline-derived CDR1 and CDR2 are LNHDA and SQIVND (reference sequence).

The chain combines TRBV5-1 with TRBJ2-2, with 9 bases fitting TRBD1. Unmatched junction bases numbered 8, after V lost 0 bases and J lost 8 bases. This CDR3 has 16 residues. Looked up from germline, CDR1 is SGHRS and CDR2 is YFSETQ. The CDR3, as DNA: TGCGCCAGCAGCTTGGCCCCGGGACAGGGTACAGGGGAGCTGTTTTTT. This gives the protein CASSLAPGQGTGELFF.

The V gene is TRBV2, the J gene TRBJ1-2, with D possibly TRBD1 on 5 matching bases. V was cut by 7 bases and J by 3 bases, with 15 bases left in between. CDR1 and CDR2 from the germline V gene are SNHLY and FYNNEI. There are 14 residues in the CDR3. CDR3 amino acids: CASTNRDWDYGYTF. CDR3 coding DNA: TGTGCCAGCACCAACCGGGACTGGGACTATGGCTACACCTTC.

The chain uses TRBV29-1 and TRBJ2-1; TRBD2 matches at 12 bases. CDR1 and CDR2 from the germline V gene are SQVTM and ANQGSEA. With V trimmed by 4 bases and J by 2 bases, 6 bases remained unmatched. The CDR3 consists of 16 residues. The CDR3 DNA reads TGCAGCGTTGCGGGACTAGCGGGCCTCCCCTACAATGAGCAGTTCTTC. This encodes CSVAGLAGLPYNEQFF.

The rearrangement uses TRBV5-4 and TRBJ2-5; D possibly corresponds to TRBD2 (6 bases). CDR1 and CDR2 (germline): SGHNT, YYREEE (reference sequence). CDR3 length: 14 amino acids. V lost 4 bases and J 1 base, leaving 11 bases between the germline ends. The CDR3 loop is CASSLGTLQETQYF. The CDR3 region has the DNA TGTGCCAGCAGCCTCGGGACTCTCCAAGAGACCCAGTACTTC.

This clone was found a few times. V and J are TRBV9 and TRBJ1-3; D is unresolved. Deletions cut 6 bases from V and 0 bases from J, with 7 bases between. The germline V gene encodes CDR1 SGDLS and CDR2 YYNGEE. The CDR3 has 13 amino acids. The CDR3 loop reads CASTSSSGNTIYF. The CDR3 bases are TGTGCCAGCACCTCTAGCTCTGGAAACACCATATATTTT.

This chain uses TRBV25-1 with TRBJ2-6, with 10 bases lining up with TRBD1. The CDR3 loop spans 18 amino acids. Trimming took 6 bases from V and 3 from J; bases not matched to a gene: 11. Germline CDR1 and CDR2: MGHDK and SYGVNS. DNA of the CDR3: TGTGCCAGCAGAGGAACCCGCGACAGGGGGCATGGGGCCAACGTCCTGACTTTC. Protein sequence: CASRGTRDRGHGANVLTF.

This clone was found a few times. This chain uses TRBV2 with TRBJ1-1; D not certain. V was cut by 2 bases and J by 0 bases, with 10 bases left in between. Per germline, CDR1 SNHLY and CDR2 FYNNEI. The CDR3 consists of 15 residues. The CDR3 nucleotides read TGTGCCAGCAGTGAACAGCGACTCATGAACACTGAAGCTTTCTTT. Amino acids: CASSEQRLMNTEAFF.

This clone was detected only a few times. J is TRBJ2-1 and V is TRBV5-1; TRBD1 matches at 8 bases. V trimming: 0 bases; J trimming: 12 bases; junction bases outside the gene matches: 5. Germline V gives CDR1 SGHRS, CDR2 YFSETQ. The CDR3 loop spans 13 amino acids. CDR3 in DNA: TGCGCCAGCAGCTTGGGGGACAGGTTTGGGCAGTTCTTC. Translated: CASSLGDRFGQFF. Based on the CDR3 plus reference TRBV5-1 and TRBJ2-1, the full variable domain is KAGVTQTPRYLIKTRGQQVTLSCSPISGHRSVSWYQQTPGQGLQFLFEYFSETQRNKGNFPGRFSGRQFSNSRSEMNVSTLELGDSALYLCASSLGDRFGQFFGPGTRLTVL.

This chain uses TRBV28 with TRBJ1-5; D is undetermined. V was shortened by 7 bases and J by 2 bases, with 15 bases between the two germline ends. The CDR3 extends over 15 amino acids. CDR1 MDHEN and CDR2 SYDVKM come from the germline V gene. The CDR3 spells CASTPGRGGNQPQHF. CDR3 bases: TGTGCCAGCACCCCCGGCCGGGGTGGCAATCAGCCCCAGCATTTT.

In its sample, this clone was seen once. CDR3 amino acids: CASSLPPGFRGELFF. The CDR3 DNA reads as TGTGCCAGCAGCTTACCCCCCGGGTTTCGCGGGGAGCTGTTTTTT. This chain joins TRBV5-6 and TRBJ2-2; D is unclear. From germline, CDR1 is SGHDT and CDR2 YYEEEE. Between the trimmed V and J ends, which lost 2 bases and 7 bases, there was a span of 15 bases. This CDR3 is built from 15 residues.

V and J are TRBV4-2 and TRBJ2-7; 7 positions match TRBD1. Germline V gene sequence: CDR1 LGHNA, CDR2 YNFKEQ. V lost 0 bases, J lost 2 bases, and 4 bases stayed unmatched. The CDR3 has 15 residues. The chain's CDR3 is CASSQEGQVPYEQYF. The CDR3 coding sequence is TGTGCCAGCAGCCAAGAAGGACAGGTACCCTACGAGCAGTACTTC.

The V and J genes are TRBV7-9 and TRBJ1-3; unclear D gene. CDR1 and CDR2 (germline): SEHNR, FQNEAQ (reference sequence). The CDR3 totals 15 residues. V lost 7 bases and J lost 0, with 13 bases in between. CDR3 loop: CASTISGSSGNTIYF. CDR3 nucleotide sequence: TGTGCCAGCACCATCTCGGGGAGCTCTGGAAACACCATATATTTT.

V gene TRBV7-3 combines with J gene TRBJ2-1; 7 bases are shared with TRBD2. The length of the CDR3 is 17 residues. After removal of 5 bases from V and 11 bases from J, the junction contained 21 bases not matched to a gene. Germline values: CDR1 SGHTA, CDR2 FQGTGA. The CDR3 DNA is TGTGCCAGCAGCGAAGGAGGTAGCGGGTGGGGGGGAGGTAAGCAGTTCTTC. Residues: CASSEGGSGWGGGKQFF.

This clone has just one count. The rearrangement uses TRBV14 and TRBJ2-7; D possibly corresponds to TRBD2 (6 bases). Per germline, CDR1 SGHDN and CDR2 FVKESK. The CDR3 loop spans 11 amino acids. V lost 5 bases and J 7 bases, leaving 9 bases between the germline ends. DNA of the CDR3: TGTGCCAGCAGCTGGGCGGGGGAGCAGTACTTC. It yields the protein CASSWAGEQYF.

The chain links TRBV15 to TRBJ2-5, with D maybe TRBD1 (6 bases). This CDR3 is 15 amino acids long. Germline V gene data show CDR1 as LNHNV and CDR2 as YYDKDF (reference sequence). Trimming took 4 bases from V and 1 from J, leaving 13 bases between them. The CDR3 is CATSTVTGTQETQYF. As DNA, the CDR3 is TGTGCCACCAGCACAGTGACAGGAACCCAAGAGACCCAGTACTTC.

This CDR3 is CASSPLGGQSTEAFF. Here the CDR3 DNA reads TGTGCCAGCAGCCCCTTAGGGGGTCAGAGCACTGAAGCTTTCTTT. The rearrangement links TRBV14 to TRBJ1-1; TRBD1 might be the D (6 bases). CDR3 length: 15 amino acids. The V end lost 4 bases, the J end lost 4 bases, and 16 bases lay between the germline ends. Per germline, CDR1 SGHDN and CDR2 FVKESK. Variable domain in full (rest from reference TRBV14 and TRBJ1-1): EAGVTQFPSHSVIEKGQTVTLRCDPISGHDNLYWYRRVMGKEIKFLLHFVKESKQDESGMPNNRFLAERTGGTYSTLKVQPAELEDSGVYFCASSPLGGQSTEAFFGQGTRLTVV.

On this clone: Germline and junction disagree at one end, which may indicate a read error. The same CDR3 is also encoded by other DNA sequences in this sample. The chain has TRBV2 and TRBJ2-7, with 7 bases that match TRBD1. The CDR3 extends over 15 amino acids. Germline V gene lookup returns CDR1 SNHLY and CDR2 FYNNEI. CDR3 in DNA: TGTGCCAGCAGCGAAGATCTAGGGGGCTTCGCCGAGCAGTACTTC. This codes for CASSEDLGGFAEQYF.

The V call is TRBV6-4, the J call TRBJ1-1, with 9 bases fitting TRBD1. The CDR3 has 15 residues. The germline CDR1 and CDR2 sequences are MRHNA and SNTAGT. V shed 6 bases and J 5 bases; nucleotides not matched to a gene: 10. The CDR3 is CASSAATGGRTEAFF. CDR3 nucleotide sequence: TGTGCCAGCAGCGCTGCGACAGGGGGTCGGACTGAAGCTTTCTTT.

This clone was found a few times. The chain recombines TRBV5-1 with TRBJ2-1; 11 bases match TRBD2. This CDR3 region has 16 residues. Germline loops: CDR1 SGHRS, CDR2 YFSETQ. V shed 4 bases and J 7 bases; nucleotides not matched to a gene: 10. For the CDR3, the DNA is TGCGCCAGCAGCCCAAATAGCGGGGGGGCTGGGAATGAGCAGTTCTTC. Residues: CASSPNSGGAGNEQFF.

The V and J genes are TRBV6-1 and TRBJ2-5, with D maybe TRBD2 (5 bases). The CDR3 has 12 residues. The V end was cut by 8 bases, the J end by 5 bases, with 12 bases between. Germline V gives CDR1 MNHNS, CDR2 SASEGT. The DNA of the CDR3 is TGTGCCAGCCGGGATCCCGGGGAGACCCAGTACTTC. It translates to CASRDPGETQYF.

The V and J genes are TRBV7-9 and TRBJ2-1, with 13 bases fitting TRBD2. The junction had 3 bases not matched to a gene; V was cut back by 5 bases and J by 2 bases. Germline V gene lookup returns CDR1 SEHNR and CDR2 FQNEAQ (reference sequence). CDR3 length: 16 amino acids. This chain's CDR3 is CASSPGTSGAYNEQFF. CDR3 DNA sequence: TGTGCCAGCAGCCCGGGGACTAGCGGGGCCTACAATGAGCAGTTCTTC. Filled out from reference TRBV7-9 and TRBJ2-1, the complete variable domain reads DTGVSQNPRHKITKRGQNVTFRCDPISEHNRLYWYRQTLGQGPEFLTYFQNEAQLEKSRLLSDRFSAERPKGSFSTLEIQRTEQGDSAMYLCASSPGTSGAYNEQFFGPGTRLTVL.